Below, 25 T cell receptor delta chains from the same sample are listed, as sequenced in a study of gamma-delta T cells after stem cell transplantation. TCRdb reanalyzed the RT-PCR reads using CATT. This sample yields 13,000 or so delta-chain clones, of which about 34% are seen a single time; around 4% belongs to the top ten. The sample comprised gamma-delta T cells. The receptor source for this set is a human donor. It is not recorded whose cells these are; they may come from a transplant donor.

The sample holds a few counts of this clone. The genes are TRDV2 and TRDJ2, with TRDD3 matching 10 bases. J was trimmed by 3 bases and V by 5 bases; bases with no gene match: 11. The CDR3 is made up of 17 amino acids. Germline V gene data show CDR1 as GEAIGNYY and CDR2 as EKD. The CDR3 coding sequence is TGTGCCTGTGTAAGGTGGGGGATACCGAGCGTGACAGCACAACTCTTCTTT. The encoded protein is CACVRWGIPSVTAQLFF.

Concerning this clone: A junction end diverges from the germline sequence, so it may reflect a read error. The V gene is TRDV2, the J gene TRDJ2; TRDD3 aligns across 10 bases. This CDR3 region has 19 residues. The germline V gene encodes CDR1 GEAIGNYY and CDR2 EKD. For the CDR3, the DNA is TGTGCCTGTGAAACTGGGGGATCCGTCAACCATCTTTTGACAGCACACCTCTTCTTT. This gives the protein CACETGGSVNHLLTAHLFF.

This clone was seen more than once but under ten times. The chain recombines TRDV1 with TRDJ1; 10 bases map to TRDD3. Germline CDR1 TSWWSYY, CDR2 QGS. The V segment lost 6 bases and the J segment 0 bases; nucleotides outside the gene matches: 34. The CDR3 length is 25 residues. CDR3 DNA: TGTGCTCTTGGAAGGTGGGCCGCCTCCCCTGGTACGGGAACTGGGGGATTCTTGTACACCGATAAACTCATCTTT. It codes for CALGRWAASPGTGTGGFLYTDKLIF.

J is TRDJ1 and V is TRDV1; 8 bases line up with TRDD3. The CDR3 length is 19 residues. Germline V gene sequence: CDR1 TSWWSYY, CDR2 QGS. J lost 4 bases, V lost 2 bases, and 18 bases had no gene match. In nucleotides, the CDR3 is TGTGCTCTTGGGGAAAAAAGGATGGTAATTGGGGGATCCCACGATAAACTCATCTTT. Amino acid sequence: CALGEKRMVIGGSHDKLIF.

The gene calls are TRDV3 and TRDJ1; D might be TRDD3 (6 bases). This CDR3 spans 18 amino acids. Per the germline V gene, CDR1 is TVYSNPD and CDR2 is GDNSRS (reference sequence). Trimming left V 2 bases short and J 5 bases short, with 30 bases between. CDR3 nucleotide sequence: TGTGCCTTTCGAGGGATAGCACAACCTCCCAGCACGGGGGATAAACTCATCTTT. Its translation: CAFRGIAQPPSTGDKLIF.

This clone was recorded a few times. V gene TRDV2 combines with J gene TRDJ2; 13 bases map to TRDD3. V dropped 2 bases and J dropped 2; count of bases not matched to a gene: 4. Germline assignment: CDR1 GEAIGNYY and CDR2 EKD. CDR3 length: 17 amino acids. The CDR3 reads CACDMYWGIRLTAQLFF. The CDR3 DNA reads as TGTGCCTGTGACATGTACTGGGGGATACGCTTGACAGCACAACTCTTCTTT.

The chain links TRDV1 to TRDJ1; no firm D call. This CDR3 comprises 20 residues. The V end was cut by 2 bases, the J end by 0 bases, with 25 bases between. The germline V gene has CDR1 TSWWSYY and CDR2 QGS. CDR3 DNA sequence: TGTGCTCTTGGGGAAAGTCCACCGCCGGTTGGTACCATCTACACCGATAAACTCATCTTT. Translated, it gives CALGESPPPVGTIYTDKLIF.

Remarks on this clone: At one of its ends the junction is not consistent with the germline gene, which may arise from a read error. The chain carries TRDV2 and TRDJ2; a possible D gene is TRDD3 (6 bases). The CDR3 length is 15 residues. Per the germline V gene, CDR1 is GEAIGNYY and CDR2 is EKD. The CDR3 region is CACDTVGDGMAHLFF. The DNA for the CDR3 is TGTGCCTGTGACACCGTCGGGGATGGGATGGCACACCTCTTCTTT.

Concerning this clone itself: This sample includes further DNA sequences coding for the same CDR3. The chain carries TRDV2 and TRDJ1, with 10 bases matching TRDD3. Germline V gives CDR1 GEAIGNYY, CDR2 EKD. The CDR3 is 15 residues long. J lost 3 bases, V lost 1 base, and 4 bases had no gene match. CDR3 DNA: TGTGCCTGTGACACTCCGGGGGGATACGCCGATAAACTCATCTTT. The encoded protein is CACDTPGGYADKLIF.

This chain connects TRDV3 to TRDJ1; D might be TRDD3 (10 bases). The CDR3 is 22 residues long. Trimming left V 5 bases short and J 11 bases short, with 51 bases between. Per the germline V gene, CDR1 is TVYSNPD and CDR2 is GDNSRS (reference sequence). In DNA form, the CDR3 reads TGTGCCCGCACCCACACCTTCCTACCCCCGGGGGGATACGGGTACCACACCGATACCCTCATCTTT. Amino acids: CARTHTFLPPGGYGYHTDTLIF.

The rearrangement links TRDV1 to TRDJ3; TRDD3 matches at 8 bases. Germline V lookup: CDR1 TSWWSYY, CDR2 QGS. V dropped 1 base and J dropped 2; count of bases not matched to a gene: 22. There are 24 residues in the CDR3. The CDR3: CALGERRGLPGDKWCPWDTRQMFF. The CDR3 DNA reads TGTGCTCTTGGGGAACGTCGCGGCCTTCCGGGGGATAAATGGTGTCCCTGGGACACCCGACAGATGTTTTTC.

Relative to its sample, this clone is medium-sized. CDR3 region: CACDTLLGDSWDTRQMFF. Here the CDR3 DNA reads TGTGCCTGTGACACGCTACTGGGGGATTCCTGGGACACCCGACAGATGTTTTTC. The chain combines TRDV2 with TRDJ3, with 10 bases aligning to TRDD3. In germline, CDR1 is GEAIGNYY, CDR2 EKD. V dropped 1 base and J dropped 1; count of bases not matched to a gene: 3. The length of the CDR3 is 18 residues.

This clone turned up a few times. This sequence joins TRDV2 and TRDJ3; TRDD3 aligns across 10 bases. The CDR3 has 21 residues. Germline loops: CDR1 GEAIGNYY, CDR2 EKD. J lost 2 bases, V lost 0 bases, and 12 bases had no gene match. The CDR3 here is CACDTVLSGGYRTWDTRQMFF. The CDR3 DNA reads TGTGCCTGTGACACCGTTTTAAGTGGGGGATACAGGACCTGGGACACCCGACAGATGTTTTTC.

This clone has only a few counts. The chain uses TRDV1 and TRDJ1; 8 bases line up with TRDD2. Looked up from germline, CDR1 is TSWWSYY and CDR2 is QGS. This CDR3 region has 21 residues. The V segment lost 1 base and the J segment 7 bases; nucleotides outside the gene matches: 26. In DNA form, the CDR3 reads TGTGCTCTTGGGGAACGCCTCGACCCACTTCCTACTGGTACTGCCAGTCCTAAACTCATCTTT. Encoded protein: CALGERLDPLPTGTASPKLIF.

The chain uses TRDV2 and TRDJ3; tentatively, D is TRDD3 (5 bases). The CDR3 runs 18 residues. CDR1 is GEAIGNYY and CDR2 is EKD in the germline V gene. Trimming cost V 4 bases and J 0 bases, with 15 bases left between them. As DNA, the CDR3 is TGTGCCTGTGAGACCGGGGACGCGCTCTCCTGGGACACCCGACAGATGTTTTTC. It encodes CACETGDALSWDTRQMFF.

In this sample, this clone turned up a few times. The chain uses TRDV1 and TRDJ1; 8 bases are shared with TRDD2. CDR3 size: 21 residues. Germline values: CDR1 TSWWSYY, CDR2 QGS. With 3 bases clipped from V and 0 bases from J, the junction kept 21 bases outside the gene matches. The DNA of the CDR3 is TGTGCTCTTGGGGACTTGGCCTTCCTAATGGCCGGGGCCAAGTACACCGATAAACTCATCTTT. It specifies CALGDLAFLMAGAKYTDKLIF.

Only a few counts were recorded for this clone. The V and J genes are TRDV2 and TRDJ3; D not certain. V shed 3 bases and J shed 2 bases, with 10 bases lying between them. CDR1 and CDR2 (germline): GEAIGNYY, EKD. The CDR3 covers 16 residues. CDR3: CACDPVLTWDTRQMFF. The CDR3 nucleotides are TGTGCCTGTGACCCCGTACTGACCTGGGACACCCGACAGATGTTTTTC.

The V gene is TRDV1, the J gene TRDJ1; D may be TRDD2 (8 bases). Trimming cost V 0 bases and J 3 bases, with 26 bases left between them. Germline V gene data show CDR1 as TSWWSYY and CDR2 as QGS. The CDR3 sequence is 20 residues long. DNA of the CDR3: TGTGCTCTTGGGGAACTCCTCCTTCCTAGGAGGATACGGGGACCCGATAAACTCATCTTT. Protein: CALGELLLPRRIRGPDKLIF.

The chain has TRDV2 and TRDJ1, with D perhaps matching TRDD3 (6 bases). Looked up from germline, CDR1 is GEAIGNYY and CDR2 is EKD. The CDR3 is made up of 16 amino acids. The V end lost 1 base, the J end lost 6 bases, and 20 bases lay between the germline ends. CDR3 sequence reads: CACDTTSGLWGHKLIF. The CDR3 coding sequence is TGTGCCTGTGACACGACATCCGGACTTTGGGGGCATAAACTCATCTTT.

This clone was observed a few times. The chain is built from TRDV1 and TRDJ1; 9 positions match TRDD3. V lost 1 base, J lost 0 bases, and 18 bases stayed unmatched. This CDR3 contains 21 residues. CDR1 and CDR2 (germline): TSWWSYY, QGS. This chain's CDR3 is CALGERGNWGTQLKYTDKLIF. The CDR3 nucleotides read TGTGCTCTTGGGGAACGTGGAAACTGGGGGACCCAATTAAAGTACACCGATAAACTCATCTTT.

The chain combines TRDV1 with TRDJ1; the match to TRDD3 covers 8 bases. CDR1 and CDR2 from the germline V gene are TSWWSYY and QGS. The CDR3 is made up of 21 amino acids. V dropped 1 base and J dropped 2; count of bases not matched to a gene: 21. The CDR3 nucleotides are TGTGCTCTTGGGGAACCCTTCGGCGACCGGGGATACCCTATTAGGACCGATAAACTCATCTTT. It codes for CALGEPFGDRGYPIRTDKLIF.

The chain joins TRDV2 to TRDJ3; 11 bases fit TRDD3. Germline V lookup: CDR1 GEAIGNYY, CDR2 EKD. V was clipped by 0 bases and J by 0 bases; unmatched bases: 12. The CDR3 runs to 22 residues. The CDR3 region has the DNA TGTGCCTGTGACACCGAGTGGGGGATACGTCACCCTAGCTCCTGGGACACCCGACAGATGTTTTTC. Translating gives CACDTEWGIRHPSSWDTRQMFF.

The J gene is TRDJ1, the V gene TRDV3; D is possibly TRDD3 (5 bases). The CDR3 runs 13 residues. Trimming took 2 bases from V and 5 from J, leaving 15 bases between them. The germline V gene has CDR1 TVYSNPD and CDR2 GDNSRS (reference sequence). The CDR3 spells CAFPGARGDKLIF. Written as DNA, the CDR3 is TGTGCCTTTCCGGGGGCCCGGGGTGATAAACTCATCTTT.

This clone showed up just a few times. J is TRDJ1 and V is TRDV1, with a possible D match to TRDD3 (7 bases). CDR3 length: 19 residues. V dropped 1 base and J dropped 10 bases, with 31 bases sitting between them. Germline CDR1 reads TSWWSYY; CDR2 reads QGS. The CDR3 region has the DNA TGTGCTCTTGGGGAACATCCTTCCCCAGTCGTCCGTGGGGGAACAGGACTCATCTTT. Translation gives CALGEHPSPVVRGGTGLIF.

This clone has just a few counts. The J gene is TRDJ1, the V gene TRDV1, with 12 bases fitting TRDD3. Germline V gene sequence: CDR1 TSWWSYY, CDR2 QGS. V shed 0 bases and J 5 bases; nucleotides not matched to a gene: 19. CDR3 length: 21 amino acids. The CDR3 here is CALGELGLRPQYWGIHDKLIF. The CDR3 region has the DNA TGTGCTCTTGGGGAACTAGGCCTACGCCCCCAGTACTGGGGGATACATGATAAACTCATCTTT.